This TCR beta chain was observed in a study of blood T cells in healthy people across ages. This clonotype was found many times. This CDR3 contains 16 residues. Looked up from germline, CDR1 is SGHTA and CDR2 is FQGNSA. V was shortened by 5 bases and J by 2 bases, with 17 bases between the two germline ends. A second roughly 7 to 12 cycle PCR used barcoded and J-beta primers. In TCRdb, the 5' RACE reads were re-called with MiXCR into one record per CDR3 protein. Among around 1,000,000 distinct CDR3 sequences, about two fifths were seen once, and the ten largest hold approximately 14%. The V and J genes are TRBV7-2 and TRBJ2-3; D perhaps matches TRBD2 (5 bases). Sample: blood. This TCR was recovered from a man between 18 and 35 years old in good health. The CDR3 DNA follows: TGTGCCAGCAGCCCAGTGGGGAGAGGGAACACAGATACGCAGTATTTT. It encodes CASSPVGRGNTDTQYF.